This entry concerns a single T cell receptor beta chain. Germline CDR1 and CDR2: ENHRY and SYGVKD. Trimming at V came to 7 bases and at J to 2 bases, leaving 6 bases not matched to a gene. This CDR3 has 14 residues. Both 60 Vbeta primers and 13 Jbeta primers went into the PCR. Generated by immunoSEQ multiplex PCR, the TCRdb table keeps only in-frame clones and is missing some. The sample carries under 200,000 clones, around 77% recorded once. These data belong to a study of cytomegalovirus exposure and HLA in healthy donors. V is TRBV10-3 and J is TRBJ2-7; 9 bases match TRBD1. The origin of this receptor is a man in his sixties in good health and CMV-seronegative. Sample: PBMCs. The CDR3 DNA follows: TGTGCCATCACACCGGGACAGGGTACCTACGAGCAGTACTTC. Its translation is CAITPGQGTYEQYF.